This TCR beta chain was sequenced during a study of identical twins (dated by TCRdb to the mid-2010s). For the study in its entirety: The study deep-sequenced TCR alpha and beta repertoires from monozygotic twins, unrelated adults of various ages and cord blood to test whether fetal clonotypes persist. To rule out contamination, replicate twin experiments were performed at different times with different library preparation protocols. Findings and caveats that apply to the study as a whole: Zero-insertion analyses could be partly confounded by invariant T cells such as MAIT and iNKT, though diverse VJ usage argued against such confounding for most clonotypes. The excess sharing between twins in beta out-of-frame sequences was weaker because fewer shared sequences reduced the signal-to-noise ratio. Compared with coincidental sharing between unrelated individuals, out-of-frame TCR alpha sequences shared between twins had an excess of sequences with low generation probability. Out-of-frame TCR alpha sharing in monozygotic twins was systematically underestimated by recombination models, whereas sharing between unrelated individuals was in agreement with the recombination models. Because the same donors could not be followed over many years, the conclusions depended on cross-sectional statistical analysis. Fewer insertions were carried by abundant cord blood beta clonotypes; a weaker similar trend was observed in young adult naive repertoires, while no such trend was observed in memory repertoires.

Notes on this clonotype: Its antigen specificity is not known. Base qualities are not provided; no much larger clone lies one nucleotide away.

CDR1 is given as SGHRS and CDR2 as YFSETQ, both from the germline V gene. Measured from the cysteine to the phenylalanine, the CDR3 is 14 residues long. Kept here is only the CDR3 DNA, which spans 42 bases and is read in frame from base 1. V gives up 6 bases and J gives up 1 base, and the segment between their germline ends measures 13 bases. The library was produced with 5' RACE. Sequencing was carried out with an Illumina HiSeq 2000. Template switching added a universal primer binding site, and the final cDNA carried a unique molecular identifier that allowed TCR cDNA molecules to be counted accurately. First-strand cDNA for TCR alpha and beta chains was synthesized from specific primers in the conserved constant-segment region. To control for contamination, every cDNA library was double barcoded, receiving both a SMART-Mk sample barcode and Illumina barcodes. TruSeq adapter sequences along with Illumina sample barcodes were introduced in two successive PCR steps. The TCR alpha and beta cDNA libraries were sequenced on the Illumina HiSeq platform using custom primers. In the paper's pipeline: MiGEC processed the raw reads to extract unique molecular identifiers, while MiXCR was used to determine the CDR3 positions. Recombination models were inferred per individual with the repgenHMM and IGoR tools using an EM algorithm. Shared clonotype analysis was performed with the tcR package in R, normalizing sharing by the product of cloneset sizes. To study raw recombination without the effects of thymic and clonal selection, out-of-frame nonproductive sequences were analyzed. The public reads were reprocessed in TCRdb via fastp at Q25 and MiXCR, keeping in-frame beta chains. For every CDR3 protein sequence, its rows merge into one entry that carries the most common genes and DNA. It is TCRdb's table, rather than the study itself, that gives the V and J calls and clone size. This sample lists roughly 720,000 distinct CDR3 sequences; 15% to 20% were detected once. The ten largest clones take up around 14% of the sample.

Only healthy Caucasian donors were included. Three pairs of female monozygotic twins, all aged roughly 18 to 29 years, made up the twin cohort. Peripheral blood mononuclear cells were the source from which RNA for the TCR libraries was isolated. The sample was also reused in another study, on T cells expressing NK-cell markers. Looking at the second paper: TCR beta-chain repertoires were profiled in sorted CD3+CD56+NKG2C+, CD3+CD56+NKG2C- and CD3+CD56-NKG2C+ T-cell subsets from about 8 donors. Among the eight sequenced donors, only one was HCMV-seronegative, while the other seven were HCMV-seropositive. In several experiments an anti-gammadeltaTCR antibody was added to restrict sorting to alphabetaTCR-expressing T cells. For five or six donors, the dominant CD3+CD56+NKG2C+ clonotypes were among the top 10 CD8+ clonotypes and accounted for roughly 1.0-8% of CD8+ T cells. Those dominant clonotypes were again the most abundant among CD3+CD56-NKG2C+ cells in a few donors, at roughly 25-60.1%. It remained unclear whether the expanded NKG2C-expressing T cell clones were specific for HCMV antigens. Randomly selected healthy volunteers, three men and five women, were used as the eight sequenced donors. To determine HCMV serostatus, a commercial ELISA kit was used to detect HCMV-specific IgG in serum. For several donors, bulk peripheral blood T-cell repertoires were additionally sequenced from unsorted PBMC. MIGEC handled demultiplexing of the reads and grouping by UMI, while MiTCR was used to assemble and quantify clonotypes. Only TCR cDNA sequences supported by at least two reads were kept to exclude erroneous sequences. The tcR package was used for downstream repertoire analysis, with clonotypes matched between fractions based on CDR3 nucleotide sequence plus V segment. VDJmatch was used to annotate antigen specificity against VDJdb, with one amino acid substitution in CDR3 allowed.

The sample consisted of PBMCs. This receptor was taken from a woman in her late teens or twenties in good health. The rearrangement joined TRBV5-1 to TRBJ1-1, with TRBD1 as a weak D call on 6 bases. The nucleotide sequence is given as TGCGCCAGCACTGGGGGGCCCTCGAACACTGAAGCTTTCTTT. Its product reads: CASTGGPSNTEAFF.